Listed below are T cell receptor beta chains from one sample, sequenced in a study of blood T cell repertoires in COVID-19. Clones were read by immunoSEQ multiplex PCR, and TCRdb kept only the in-frame ones, dropping some. The sample has around 130,000 clones; approximately 80% are singletons. The sample taken for sequencing was peripheral blood. The receptors were gathered from a man between 65 and 80 years old with acute or convalescent COVID-19. Both conserved end residues are part of each CDR3. A D gene is named only where the DNA matches it firmly. The size entry is marked missing in some rows and otherwise reads once, few, many or a size class.

>TRBD2|TRBV25-1|NA|TRBJ2-3
CASSSLAGGKDTQYF
TGTGCCAGCAGTAGTCTAGCGGGGGGGAAAGATACGCAGTATTTT
>NA|TRBV9|NA|TRBJ1-1
CASSVQGATEAFF
TGTGCCAGCAGCGTACAAGGGGCTACTGAAGCTTTCTTT
>NA|TRBV7-7|NA|TRBJ2-3
CASSLGRASTDTQYF
TGTGCTAGCAGCTTAGGCAGGGCAAGCACAGATACGCAGTATTTT
>NA|TRBV4-2|NA|TRBJ1-4
CASSHLTVIGMANEKLFF
TGTGCCAGCAGCCATTTGACAGTTATCGGTATGGCTAATGAAAAACTGTTTTTT
>NA|TRBV29-1|many|TRBJ2-1
CSVQGVTGETAISYNEQFF
TGCAGCGTTCAGGGCGTTACAGGCGAAACTGCCATCTCCTACAATGAGCAGTTCTTC
>TRBD1|TRBV7-9|NA|TRBJ2-6
CASSPPLRQGATGANVLTF
TGTGCCAGCAGCCCACCACTCCGACAGGGGGCAACTGGGGCCAACGTCCTGACTTTC
>NA|TRBV3-1/TRBV3-2|NA|TRBJ1-6
CASSQGPGIHF
TGTGCCAGCAGCCAAGGACCGGGGATCCACTTT
>TRBD2|TRBV7-9|many|TRBJ2-7
CASSLALAGGSEQYF
TGTGCCAGCAGCTTAGCACTAGCGGGGGGATCCGAGCAGTACTTC
>TRBD1|TRBV12-3/TRBV12-4|NA|TRBJ1-2
CASSPRTGDGYTF
TGTGCCAGCAGCCCAAGGACAGGGGATGGCTACACCTTC
>NA|TRBV10-2|NA|TRBJ2-7
CASTETNSYEQYF
TGCGCCAGCACAGAAACCAACTCCTACGAGCAGTACTTC
>NA|TRBV2|NA|TRBJ1-2
CASTRGADYGYTF
TGTGCCAGTACCCGCGGGGCCGACTATGGCTACACCTTC
>NA|TRBV3-1/TRBV3-2|NA|TRBJ1-5
CASSQEGAQPQHF
TGTGCCAGCAGCCAAGAGGGGGCTCAGCCCCAGCATTTT